This T cell receptor beta chain stems from a study of blood T cell repertoires in COVID-19. Study context: PBMCs, B-cell-depleted T cells, or T cells provided the cDNA or gDNA that made up the material.

Sequencing was performed with immunoSEQ multiplex PCR; in TCRdb, only in-frame clones are kept and a portion is missing. The sample has fewer than 40,000 clones, almost 85% seen once. This CDR3 spans 13 amino acids. Trimming took off 4 bases at V and 1 base at J, with 7 bases between the two ends. Per germline, CDR1 SGHTA and CDR2 FQGTGA. Material for sequencing was peripheral blood. The TCR was taken from an elderly man with active COVID-19. The chain is built from TRBV7-3 and TRBJ1-1; no clear D gene. The CDR3 region has the DNA TGTGCCAGCAGCTCGGAGAGGAACACTGAAGCTTTCTTT. It is translated as CASSSERNTEAFF.